A single T cell receptor beta chain is shown here with its context. The antigen it binds to is not known. Base qualities were left out, and no much larger clone turns up one base away. This sample stems from a study of blood T cell repertoires in COVID-19 (dated by TCRdb to about 2020). With regard to the full study: The collaborator samples originated in the United States, Italy and Spain and spanned the acute and convalescent phases of COVID-19. Subjects who had been exposed to COVID-19, were actively infected with it, or had recovered from it provided the deeply sampled blood TCRbeta repertoires that made up the dataset. Where available, HLA class I and class II types were obtained from metadata supplied by the sample provider rather than from assay-based typing. The material from the prospective study consisted of cDNA or gDNA derived from T cells, B-cell-depleted T cells, or PBMCs. Samples were obtained from the ongoing ImmuneRACE study (first 160 participants) and from over a thousand subjects provided by 6 global collaborators. Nearly every sample came with metadata listing a de-identified subject ID, COVID-19 status, age in years and sex. The repertoires were released in a freely available public database meant as a resource for research on the immune response to SARS-CoV-2.

TCRbeta CDR3 regions were amplified from genomic DNA using the immunoSEQ Assay, a bias-controlled multiplex PCR. The authors' analysis ran thus. The number of nucleated cells in each sample was estimated by amplification of reference gene primers within the assay. Sequence reads were collapsed and filtered to measure the absolute abundance of every unique TCRbeta CDR3 rearrangement. For each sample, productive Simpson clonality was calculated by taking the square root of Simpson's diversity index across productive rearrangements. The immuneACCESS repertoire file appears here via TCRdb, limited to in-frame rearrangements. These files lack a portion of the clones; in checked studies, under half of the deficit traces to unresolved V genes, and the cause of the others is not known. V and J calls plus clone size are reproduced from that table; the DNA served to infer D and trimming. A total of 150,000 to 180,000 clones appear in this sample, roughly 80% of them only once. The top ten clonotypes cover approximately 32% of the sample.

The full study reports these points: Clinical and demographic metadata were provided uncurated, with the amount varying by source and participant.

Whole blood was collected in K2EDTA tubes by collaborating institutions according to the institutions' own protocols. For TCRbeta analysis, collaborator samples were shipped as frozen whole blood, as isolated PBMCs, or as DNA extracted from either sample type. The sequence was obtained from a woman aged 55-75 years with acute or convalescent COVID-19. The sequenced sample consisted of peripheral blood.

The nucleotide sequence is TGCAGCGTTGCCACAGGGGTCTCTAACTATGGCTACACCTTC. Its product reads: CSVATGVSNYGYTF. This receptor chain uses TRBV29-1 and TRBJ1-2; 7 junctional bases match TRBD1. The germline V gene supplies CDR1 SQVTM and CDR2 ANQGSEA. For this chain, trimming is 4 bases at the V end and 0 bases at the J end, and the number of junction bases without a gene match is 5. The CDR3 goes from the cysteine to the phenylalanine over 14 residues. This entry keeps only the CDR3 DNA: 42 bases, framed from base 1.